This T cell receptor (beta chain) was identified in a study of T cells in Graves' hyperthyroidism and ophthalmopathy. The germline CDR1 and CDR2 sequences are MDHEN and SYDVKM. The V and J ends lost 6 bases and 6 bases, in that order; junction bases with no gene match: 9. CDR3 length equals 15 residues. This clonotype has just a few counts. The investigators amplified TCR beta CDR3 regions from RNA transcripts. HTBI primers drove first-round RT-PCR of the TCR CDR3. TCRdb re-derived calls from the multiplex PCR reads in MiXCR, one entry per CDR3 protein. The profile shows roughly 330,000 distinct CDR3 sequences, 16% of them singletons.

The chain has TRBV28 and TRBJ1-4, with 8 bases lining up with TRBD1. The sequencing input was blood. The TCR originated in a man aged 25 to 40 with Graves' hyperthyroidism. The CDR3 here is CASRVQGAQDEKLFF. For the CDR3, the DNA is TGTGCCAGCAGAGTCCAGGGGGCGCAAGATGAAAAACTGTTTTTT.